This TCR beta chain was profiled in a study of CD4 T cells in relation to SARS-CoV-2 and coronaviruses. The unexposed donors gave CD4+ T cells in about 2011-2019, prior to COVID-19. Measured with immunoSEQ multiplex PCR; TCRdb has only the in-frame clones, and not every one. The sample has 65,000 or so clones, about 89% seen once; the top ten hold about 1.6%. The sequenced sample was memory CD4+ T cells from PBMCs. The receptor comes from a human donor in good health.

CDR3 sequence (DNA): TGTGCCAGCAGTTTATCACTGAGTCAGCCCCAGCATTTT. It yields the protein CASSLSLSQPQHF. The rearrangement joins TRBV27 to TRBJ1-5; D not certain. V lost 0 bases and J lost 6, with 6 bases in between. The CDR3 spans 13 residues. CDR1 and CDR2 (germline): MNHEY, SMNVEV (reference sequence).